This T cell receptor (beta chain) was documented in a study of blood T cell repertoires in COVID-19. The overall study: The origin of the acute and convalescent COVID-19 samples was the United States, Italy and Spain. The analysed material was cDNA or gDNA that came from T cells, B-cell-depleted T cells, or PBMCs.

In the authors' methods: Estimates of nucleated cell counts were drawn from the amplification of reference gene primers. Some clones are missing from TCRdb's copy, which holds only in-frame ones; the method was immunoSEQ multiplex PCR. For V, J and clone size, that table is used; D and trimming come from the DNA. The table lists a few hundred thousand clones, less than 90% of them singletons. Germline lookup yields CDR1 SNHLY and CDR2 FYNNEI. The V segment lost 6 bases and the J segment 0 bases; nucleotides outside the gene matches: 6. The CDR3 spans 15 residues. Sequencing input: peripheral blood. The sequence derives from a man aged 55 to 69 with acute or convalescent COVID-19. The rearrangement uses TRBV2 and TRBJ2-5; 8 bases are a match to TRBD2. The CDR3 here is CASSEQREYQETQYF. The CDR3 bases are TGTGCCAGCAGCGAACAGCGGGAGTACCAAGAGACCCAGTACTTC. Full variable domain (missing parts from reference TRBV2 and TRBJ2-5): EPEVTQTPSHQVTQMGQEVILRCVPISNHLYFYWYRQILGQKVEFLVSFYNNEISEKSEIFDDQFSVERPDGSNFTLKIRSTKLEDSAMYFCASSEQREYQETQYFGPGTRLLVL.